This T cell receptor (beta chain) was identified during a study of blood T cell repertoires in COVID-19. Assay: immunoSEQ multiplex PCR; the TCRdb copy retains only in-frame clones and omits some. The sample carries some 320,000 clones, about 82% recorded once. This clone appeared a single time. Per germline, CDR1 MGHDK and CDR2 SYGVNS. CDR3 length: 13 residues. Trimming stripped 2 bases from V and 2 bases from J, with 7 bases between. The chain joins TRBV25-1 to TRBJ2-7, with a possible D match to TRBD1 (5 bases). The sequenced sample was peripheral blood. This clonotype was obtained from a human donor in a cohort sampled during active COVID-19. The CDR3 sequence is CASSEAGTYEQYF. CDR3 DNA: TGTGCCAGCAGTGAAGCAGGGACCTACGAGCAGTACTTC.